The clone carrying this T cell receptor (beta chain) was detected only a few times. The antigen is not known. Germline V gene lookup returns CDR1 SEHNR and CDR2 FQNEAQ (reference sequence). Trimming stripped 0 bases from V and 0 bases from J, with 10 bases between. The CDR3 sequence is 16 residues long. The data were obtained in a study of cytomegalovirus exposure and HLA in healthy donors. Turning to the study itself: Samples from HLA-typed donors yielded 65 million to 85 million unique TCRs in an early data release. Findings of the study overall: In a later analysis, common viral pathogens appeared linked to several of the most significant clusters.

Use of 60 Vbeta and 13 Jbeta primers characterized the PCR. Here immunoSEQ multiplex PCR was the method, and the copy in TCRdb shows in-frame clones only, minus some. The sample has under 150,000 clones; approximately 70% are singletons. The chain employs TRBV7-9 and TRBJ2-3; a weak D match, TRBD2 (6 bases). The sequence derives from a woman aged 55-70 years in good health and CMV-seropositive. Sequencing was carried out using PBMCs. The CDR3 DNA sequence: TGTGCCAGCAGCTTAGCTAGCGGCACTAGCACAGATACGCAGTATTTT. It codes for CASSLASGTSTDTQYF.